This TCR beta chain comes out of a study of metastatic and nonmetastatic thyroid tumors. Study-level background: A comparison of repertoires was made across blood and tumor or nodule tissue from malignant and benign thyroid patients. Study-level findings and limits: Malignant tumors reportedly showed significantly higher TCR beta diversity than benign nodules in both blood and tumor.

There were no patients who had received any treatment before thyroid surgery. TCRdb reassembled clones from the PCR reads with MiXCR. The sample consists of some 8,400 clones, about 30% of them appearing once. In the case of this clone: Its antigen is undetermined.

This clonotype was sampled from a male donor with papillary thyroid cancer or a benign thyroid nodule (not recorded which). Some clones in this sample may be carry-over from other donors' samples. Specimen: tumor tissue.

DNA for the CDR3: TGCAGTGCTCTCCGGTGGGCTGGAAACACCATATATTTT. Protein: CSALRWAGNTIYF. V gene TRBV20-1 combines with J gene TRBJ1-3; D not resolved. The V end was cut by 5 bases, the J end by 2 bases, with 10 bases between. Germline V gene sequence: CDR1 DFQATT, CDR2 SNEGSKA (reference sequence). The CDR3 loop spans 13 amino acids.